These 32 T cell receptor beta chains were all obtained from the same sample, sequenced in a study of response to subunit inactivated influenza vaccine. TCRdb reprocessed the RT-PCR reads with MiXCR, giving one entry per CDR3 protein. The sample carries hundreds of thousands of distinct CDR3 sequences, roughly 9.8% recorded once. Sequencing was performed on PBMCs from blood, taken about 40 days after vaccination. These receptors were collected from a man in his fifties or sixties who received an inactivated influenza vaccine.

The rearrangement joins TRBV28 to TRBJ1-5, with D maybe TRBD1 (5 bases). This CDR3 has 13 amino acids. From germline, CDR1 is MDHEN and CDR2 SYDVKM. Between the trimmed V and J ends, which lost 6 bases and 4 bases, there was a span of 10 bases. DNA for the CDR3: TGTGCCAGCAGGGAACAGGAAAATCAGCCCCAGCATTTT. Its translation is CASREQENQPQHF.

The CDR3 DNA reads TGTGCCACCAGTATGGTCAACAGGGGAAACAATGAGCAGTTCTTC. Its protein product is CATSMVNRGNNEQFF. This chain connects TRBV24-1 to TRBJ2-1; 7 positions match TRBD1. The trim removed 6 bases at V and 5 bases at J, leaving 9 bases unmatched. The CDR3 covers 15 residues. CDR1 KGHDR and CDR2 SFDVKD come from the germline V gene.

This clonotype was seen ten or more times. The genes are TRBV5-1 and TRBJ2-4; 7 bases are shared with TRBD1. The length of the CDR3 is 12 residues. V shed 2 bases, J shed 8 bases, and the junction held 1 base outside the gene matches. Germline CDR1 is SGHRS and CDR2 is YFSETQ. DNA of the CDR3: TGCGCCAGCAGCTTCGGGACAGACATTCAGTACTTC. Translation gives CASSFGTDIQYF.

This clonotype appeared many times. This chain connects TRBV7-9 to TRBJ1-1; D call uncertain. V gave up 1 base and J gave up 0 bases, with 3 bases separating them. This CDR3 spans 13 amino acids. Germline V gives CDR1 SEHNR, CDR2 FQNEAQ (reference sequence). CDR3: CASSLVMNTEAFF. CDR3 nucleotides: TGTGCCAGCAGCTTAGTTATGAACACTGAAGCTTTCTTT.

There are many counts of this clonotype. V usage is TRBV5-1 and J usage is TRBJ2-1; TRBD2 aligns across 7 bases. This CDR3 comprises 18 residues. Trimming at V came to 4 bases and at J to 3 bases, leaving 16 bases not matched to a gene. Germline-derived CDR1 and CDR2 are SGHRS and YFSETQ. This CDR3 reads CASSPMGGDSKNYNEQFF. The CDR3 DNA sequence: TGCGCCAGCAGCCCGATGGGAGGGGACTCGAAAAACTACAATGAGCAGTTCTTC.

This clonotype was observed many times. The chain uses TRBV5-1 and TRBJ2-7; D is ambiguous. The ends were cut back, 0 bases at V and 2 bases at J, with 9 bases in the middle. Germline loops: CDR1 SGHRS, CDR2 YFSETQ. The CDR3 sequence is 14 residues long. The CDR3 coding sequence is TGCGCCAGCAGCTTGGAGACAAACACCTACGAGCAGTACTTC. It codes for CASSLETNTYEQYF.

This clonotype was found a few times. This rearrangement joins TRBV5-1 to TRBJ1-2, with unresolved D. Trimming shortened V by 6 bases and J by 7 bases, and 19 bases separated the two germline ends. The CDR3 consists of 14 residues. Germline V gene sequence: CDR1 SGHRS, CDR2 YFSETQ. CDR3: CASKFEGGRGGYTF. Written as DNA, the CDR3 is TGCGCCAGCAAGTTTGAGGGAGGGAGAGGTGGCTACACCTTC.

This clonotype was recorded a few times. CDR3 coding DNA: TGTGCCACCAGCAGCATCGCGGGGAGCACCGGGGAGCTGTTTTTT. This gives the protein CATSSIAGSTGELFF. V gene TRBV15 combines with J gene TRBJ2-2; TRBD2 is a possible D gene (6 bases). The germline gives CDR1 LNHNV, CDR2 YYDKDF (reference sequence). CDR3 length: 15 amino acids. The V end lost 3 bases, the J end lost 4 bases, and 12 bases lay between the germline ends.

The J gene is TRBJ1-3, the V gene TRBV7-2; possibly TRBD1 for D (6 bases). CDR3 length: 15 amino acids. The germline V gene has CDR1 SGHTA and CDR2 FQGNSA. The V and J ends lost 1 base and 4 bases respectively, with 11 bases between them. DNA of the CDR3: TGTGCCAGCAGCTTAGTGGCAGGGGAAGGAAACACCATATATTTT. Residues: CASSLVAGEGNTIYF.

This clonotype was seen many times. The chain combines TRBV5-5 with TRBJ2-5, with D perhaps TRBD2 (6 bases). CDR1 is SGHKS, CDR2 YYEKEE, per germline (reference sequence). The CDR3 has 13 residues. V was trimmed by 4 bases and J by 1 base, leaving 8 bases between them. Written as DNA, the CDR3 is TGTGCCAGCAGCCGGGGACTCCAAGAGACCCAGTACTTC. It yields the protein CASSRGLQETQYF.

J is TRBJ2-7 and V is TRBV7-8, with D possibly being TRBD1 (6 bases). Trimming left V 4 bases short and J 4 bases short, with 17 bases between. The CDR3 has 15 residues. Germline V gives CDR1 SGHVS, CDR2 FQNEAQ. The CDR3 DNA reads as TGTGCCAGCAGCTCATACAGGGCCCTACTTTACGAGCAGTACTTC. It is translated as CASSSYRALLYEQYF.

The chain carries TRBV2 and TRBJ2-2; the D gene is possibly TRBD2 (5 bases). The CDR3 has 18 residues. The germline V gene encodes CDR1 SNHLY and CDR2 FYNNEI. V lost 4 bases and J 6 bases, leaving 24 bases between the germline ends. CDR3 DNA sequence: TGTGCCAGCAGTGTTGGACTCTACCGGGCCACGCAGGCCGGGGAGCTGTTTTTT. It codes for CASSVGLYRATQAGELFF.

The V gene is TRBV5-1, the J gene TRBJ2-7; tentatively, D is TRBD2 (6 bases). The CDR3 sequence is 11 residues long. CDR1 and CDR2 (germline): SGHRS, YFSETQ. The germline V and J ends were trimmed by 4 bases and 11 bases, with 13 bases remaining between them. The CDR3 coding sequence is TGCGCCAGCAGCGGAGGGGACTGGGAGTACTTC. This codes for CASSGGDWEYF.

This clonotype was seen more than once but under ten times. The rearrangement uses TRBV7-9 and TRBJ1-6; no clear D. V lost 7 bases, J lost 7 bases, and 14 bases lay in between. The germline CDR1 and CDR2 sequences are SEHNR and FQNEAQ (reference sequence). CDR3 length: 14 amino acids. The CDR3 DNA follows: TGTGCCAGCACGTCAACATCTTCGAATTCACCCCTCCACTTT. Its protein product is CASTSTSSNSPLHF.

This clonotype was observed a handful of times. V is TRBV19 and J is TRBJ2-3; TRBD2 might be the D (6 bases). Germline V gene data show CDR1 as LNHDA and CDR2 as SQIVND (reference sequence). This CDR3 is 15 amino acids long. Trimming took 6 bases from V and 1 from J, leaving 14 bases between them. The CDR3 nucleotides are TGTGCCAGTAGCTGGAGGGCTAGCGGCACAGATACGCAGTATTTT. Its translation: CASSWRASGTDTQYF.

In its sample, this clonotype was seen many times. The J gene is TRBJ2-7, the V gene TRBV12-3 or TRBV12-4, with D possibly called TRBD1 or TRBD2 (5 bases each). With 5 bases removed from V and 7 bases from J, the gap between germline ends came to 12 bases. There are 12 residues in the CDR3. The CDR3 bases are TGTGCCAGCAGTCGGGACGTTAATGAGCAGTACTTC. Translation gives CASSRDVNEQYF.

There are a few counts of this clonotype. J is TRBJ2-7 and V is TRBV28; 14 positions match TRBD2. The CDR3 spans 16 residues. The V gene's germline CDR1 is MDHEN and CDR2 SYDVKM. J lost 4 bases, V lost 9 bases, and 11 bases had no gene match. The CDR3 region is CASSQPGTSGSYEQYF. The DNA of the CDR3 is TGTGCCAGTTCTCAACCCGGGACTAGCGGGAGTTACGAGCAGTACTTC.

This clonotype has at least ten counts. The J gene is TRBJ1-2, the V gene TRBV29-1; tentative D call: TRBD1 (6 bases). Germline V lookup: CDR1 SQVTM, CDR2 ANQGSEA. The germline V and J ends were trimmed by 3 bases and 7 bases, with 21 bases remaining between them. The CDR3 contains 15 residues. The CDR3 sequence is CSVEIRPGDSSGYTF. CDR3 DNA sequence: TGCAGCGTTGAGATAAGACCAGGGGACTCTAGTGGCTACACCTTC.

This sequence joins TRBV10-3 and TRBJ2-2, with D possibly TRBD2 on 5 matching bases. CDR3 size: 13 residues. Trimming took 8 bases from V and 1 from J, leaving 8 bases between them. Germline loops: CDR1 ENHRY, CDR2 SYGVKD. The CDR3 DNA reads TGTGCCATCCCACTAGAGAACACCGGGGAGCTGTTTTTT. It specifies CAIPLENTGELFF.

The chain uses TRBV14 and TRBJ2-1; 10 positions agree with TRBD2. Trimming cost V 6 bases and J 3 bases; bases outside gene matches: 2. CDR3 length: 14 residues. From germline, CDR1 is SGHDN and CDR2 FVKESK. CDR3 nucleotides: TGTGCCAGCAGACAGCGGGGGGGCTACAATGAGCAGTTCTTC. It is translated as CASRQRGGYNEQFF. The entire variable domain, with the rest obtained from reference TRBV14 and TRBJ2-1, is as follows: EAGVTQFPSHSVIEKGQTVTLRCDPISGHDNLYWYRRVMGKEIKFLLHFVKESKQDESGMPNNRFLAERTGGTYSTLKVQPAELEDSGVYFCASRQRGGYNEQFFGPGTRLTVL.

This clonotype was counted many times. The chain couples TRBV7-9 to TRBJ2-7; no definite D call. This CDR3 region has 15 residues. CDR1 and CDR2 (germline): SEHNR, FQNEAQ (reference sequence). Trimming removed 0 bases at V and 2 bases at J, with 11 bases between. DNA of the CDR3: TGTGCCAGCAGCTTAGCGTCTGGTGACCCCTACGAGCAGTACTTC. Translation: CASSLASGDPYEQYF. The whole variable domain, filled in from reference TRBV7-9 and TRBJ2-7, reads DTGVSQNPRHKITKRGQNVTFRCDPISEHNRLYWYRQTLGQGPEFLTYFQNEAQLEKSRLLSDRFSAERPKGSFSTLEIQRTEQGDSAMYLCASSLASGDPYEQYFGPGTRLTVT.

The rearrangement uses TRBV24-1 and TRBJ2-5, with D possibly matching TRBD1 (5 bases). V lost 2 bases, J lost 5 bases, and 23 bases lay in between. This CDR3 has 18 amino acids. From germline, CDR1 is KGHDR and CDR2 SFDVKD. The CDR3 nucleotides are TGTGCCACCAGTGATTCCTATGGACAATATGGAATGTGGGAGACCCAGTACTTC. Protein: CATSDSYGQYGMWETQYF.

This clonotype was picked up many times. The J gene is TRBJ1-6, the V gene TRBV4-2; unclear D gene. The CDR3 is 15 amino acids. CDR1 is LGHNA, CDR2 YNFKEQ, per germline. Trimming took 0 bases from V and 13 from J, leaving 16 bases between them. The CDR3 DNA is TGTGCCAGCAGCCAAGACGACCGGAACGGGAAGCCCCTCCACTTT. Amino acid sequence: CASSQDDRNGKPLHF.

This clonotype was detected ten times or more. This chain joins TRBV12-3 or TRBV12-4 and TRBJ2-1; TRBD2 matches at 7 bases. Trimming removed 3 bases from V and 4 bases from J; junction bases left unmatched: 6. This CDR3 region has 15 residues. The CDR3 DNA reads as TGTGCCAGCAGTTTGAGACTAGCACAGTACAATGAGCAGTTCTTC. It specifies CASSLRLAQYNEQFF.

This clonotype occurred many times. For the CDR3, the DNA is TGTGCCAGCAGCTTAGGGGGGGGAGGGCAAGAGACCCAGTACTTC. Amino acid sequence: CASSLGGGGQETQYF. The chain links TRBV7-2 to TRBJ2-5, with TRBD2 matching 7 bases. V lost 1 base and J lost 2; bases outside the gene matches: 4. The germline gives CDR1 SGHTA, CDR2 FQGNSA. The CDR3 has 15 amino acids.

This clonotype appeared many times. This chain uses TRBV7-9 with TRBJ1-1; 7 nucleotides line up with TRBD1. The CDR3 is 15 residues long. The germline gives CDR1 SEHNR, CDR2 FQNEAQ (reference sequence). The J segment lost 4 bases and the V segment lost 1 base, leaving 6 bases of the junction unmatched. In DNA form, the CDR3 reads TGTGCCAGCAGCTTAGTGACAGGGTTCAGCACTGAAGCTTTCTTT. Translated, it gives CASSLVTGFSTEAFF.

This clonotype was detected ten times or more. This sequence joins TRBV20-1 and TRBJ2-3; 8 bases are shared with TRBD2. Germline CDR1 and CDR2: DFQATT and SNEGSKA (reference sequence). The length of the CDR3 is 14 residues. V lost 2 bases, J lost 5 bases, and 6 bases stayed unmatched. The CDR3 coding sequence is TGCAGTGCTAGAACGGGGGGGGCGGGAGATACGCAGTATTTT. Protein: CSARTGGAGDTQYF.

This clonotype was seen ten or more times. This sequence joins TRBV12-3 or TRBV12-4 and TRBJ2-6; D possibly matches TRBD1 or TRBD2 (6 bases each). V was cut by 3 bases and J by 2 bases, with 14 bases left in between. This CDR3 has 17 amino acids. The CDR3 is CASSFYREVTGANVLTF. The CDR3 nucleotides read TGTGCCAGCAGTTTTTACAGGGAGGTCACTGGGGCCAACGTCCTGACTTTC.

This clonotype was recorded a few times. The chain links TRBV7-2 to TRBJ2-5, with unresolved D. Trimming pared 4 bases from V and 5 bases from J, leaving 11 bases between. This CDR3 region has 13 residues. Germline V gene sequence: CDR1 SGHTA, CDR2 FQGNSA. CDR3 protein: CASSSNTRETQYF. The DNA of the CDR3 is TGTGCCAGCAGCTCAAATACCCGGGAGACCCAGTACTTC.

This chain uses TRBV7-2 with TRBJ2-1, with a tentative D call TRBD1 (5 bases). This CDR3 spans 14 amino acids. V dropped 4 bases and J dropped 7 bases, with 14 bases sitting between them. Germline V gene sequence: CDR1 SGHTA, CDR2 FQGNSA. The chain's CDR3 is CASSSQADRNEQFF. In nucleotides, the CDR3 is TGTGCCAGCAGCTCTCAGGCTGACAGAAATGAGCAGTTCTTC.

This clonotype was seen once. The CDR3 region is CASSLISGRASDTQYF. The CDR3, as DNA: TGCGCCAGCAGCCTTATTAGCGGGAGGGCCTCAGATACGCAGTATTTT. The genes are TRBV4-3 and TRBJ2-3; 11 bases agree with TRBD2. The CDR3 has 16 amino acids. Germline V gene sequence: CDR1 LGHNA, CDR2 YSLEER. The V segment lost 4 bases and the J segment 4 bases; nucleotides outside the gene matches: 7.

The rearrangement links TRBV21-1 to TRBJ2-7; no check of the table's D call, TRBD1, against the DNA was made. TRBV21-1 is a listed pseudogene. The CDR3 is made up of 16 amino acids. CDR3 coding DNA: TGTGCCAGCAGCGAAGGGATTGGACAGGGCCACTACGAGCAGTACTTC. Its protein is CASSEGIGQGHYEQYF.